This T cell receptor beta chain was obtained from a study of blood T cell repertoires in COVID-19. Germline CDR1 SGHRS, CDR2 YFSETQ. This CDR3 has 15 residues. V gave up 0 bases and J gave up 7 bases; unmatched junction bases: 3. This clone was observed a handful of times. Other DNA sequences of this sample code for an identical CDR3. TCRdb's copy holds only in-frame clones and misses some; the assay was immunoSEQ multiplex PCR. This table holds about 190,000 clones, over 75% found once. This clonotype was sampled from a man aged 45-60 years with acute or convalescent COVID-19. The rearrangement links TRBV5-1 to TRBJ1-5; TRBD1 aligns across 11 bases. Sequencing used peripheral blood. The CDR3, as DNA: TGCGCCAGCAGCTTGGGGGACAGGGGGGACCAGCCCCAGCATTTT. Its translation: CASSLGDRGDQPQHF.